This TCR beta chain was recorded in a study of cytomegalovirus exposure and HLA in healthy donors. Study results and limitations: Later analysis associated a missense DCLRE1C variant with TCR beta V- and J-gene trimming. Reportedly, fewer N-insertions than the approximately 700-donor mean appeared in an Asian-associated ancestry cluster in a later analysis.

Primers for the PCR totalled 60 Vbeta and 13 Jbeta. Libraries were prepared by immunoSEQ multiplex PCR; TCRdb keeps only in-frame clonotypes and omits some of them. The sample shows some 170,000 clones, about 71% of them seen only once. Among the donors, all were healthy bone marrow donors. This CDR3 spans 15 amino acids. V gave up 0 bases and J gave up 0 bases, with 8 bases separating them. Germline CDR1 is LGHNA and CDR2 is YNFKEQ. As for this clone: What it binds is not known.

This TCR was sampled from a woman in her thirties in good health and CMV-seronegative. The V call is TRBV4-2, the J call TRBJ2-5, with unresolved D. The sample taken for sequencing was PBMCs. The CDR3 bases are TGTGCCAGCAGCCAAGATTCCGCGAACCAAGAGACCCAGTACTTC. Translation: CASSQDSANQETQYF.